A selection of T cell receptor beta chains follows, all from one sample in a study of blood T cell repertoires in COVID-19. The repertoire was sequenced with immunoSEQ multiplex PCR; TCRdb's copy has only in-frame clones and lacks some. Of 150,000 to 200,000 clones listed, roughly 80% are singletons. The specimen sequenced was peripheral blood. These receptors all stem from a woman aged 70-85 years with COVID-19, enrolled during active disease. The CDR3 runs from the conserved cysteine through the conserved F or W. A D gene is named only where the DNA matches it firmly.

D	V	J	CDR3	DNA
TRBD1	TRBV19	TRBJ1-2	CASYQGGVYGYTF	TGTGCCAGCTACCAGGGGGGAGTCTATGGCTACACCTTC
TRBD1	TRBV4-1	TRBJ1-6	CASSLDTGAVSYNSPLHF	TGCGCCAGCAGTCTCGATACAGGGGCTGTCTCCTATAATTCACCCCTCCACTTT
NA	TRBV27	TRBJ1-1	CASSARPRGGEAFF	TGTGCCAGCAGTGCGCGCCCCCGGGGAGGTGAAGCTTTCTTT
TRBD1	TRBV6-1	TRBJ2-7	CASSGGPNRGPYEQYF	TGTGCCAGCAGTGGAGGGCCCAACAGGGGGCCCTACGAGCAGTACTTC
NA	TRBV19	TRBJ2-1	CASSMGASSIEQFF	TGTGCCAGTAGTATGGGGGCTAGCTCAATTGAGCAGTTCTTC
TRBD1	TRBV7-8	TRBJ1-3	CASSLTGTGGLGNTIYF	TGTGCCAGCAGCTTAACCGGGACAGGCGGCCTCGGAAACACCATATATTTT
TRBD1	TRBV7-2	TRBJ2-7	CASSFTGGGEQYF	TGTGCCAGCAGCTTTACAGGGGGCGGCGAGCAGTACTTC
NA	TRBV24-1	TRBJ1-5	CATSDWGGATQPQHF	TGTGCCACCAGTGATTGGGGGGGGGCGACTCAGCCCCAGCATTTT
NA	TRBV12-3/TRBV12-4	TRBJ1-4	CASSFRRNEKLFF	TGTGCCAGCAGTTTTAGGAGAAATGAAAAACTGTTTTTT
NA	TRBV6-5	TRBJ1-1	CATKRGMNTEAFF	TGTGCCACGAAAAGGGGTATGAACACTGAAGCTTTCTTT
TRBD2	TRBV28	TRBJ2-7	CASSLGSGRANEQYF	TGTGCCAGCAGTTTGGGTAGCGGGAGGGCCAACGAGCAGTACTTC
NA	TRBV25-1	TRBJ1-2	CASSEGGSHYGYTF	TGTGCCAGCAGTGAAGGGGGGTCCCACTATGGCTACACCTTC
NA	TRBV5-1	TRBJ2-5	CASSYGLETQYF	TGCGCCAGCAGCTATGGGCTGGAGACCCAGTACTTC
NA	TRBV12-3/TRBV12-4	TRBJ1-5	CASSFSGQPQHF	TGTGCCAGCAGTTTTTCGGGTCAGCCCCAGCATTTT
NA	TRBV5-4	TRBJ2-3	CASSFRPSGSTDTQYF	TGTGCCAGCAGCTTTAGGCCTTCAGGTAGCACAGATACGCAGTATTTT
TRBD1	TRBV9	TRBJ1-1	CASSVYDRVRNTEAFF	TGTGCCAGCAGCGTTTACGACAGGGTGAGGAACACTGAAGCTTTCTTT
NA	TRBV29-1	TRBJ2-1	CSVDLTTRNEQFF	TGCAGCGTTGATTTAACTACGAGAAATGAGCAGTTCTTC